The 11 T cell receptor beta chains below come from one sample, sequenced in a study of blood T cell repertoires in COVID-19. The repertoire was sequenced with immunoSEQ multiplex PCR; TCRdb's copy has only in-frame clones and lacks some. The data show approximately 300,000 clones, about nine tenths seen once. The specimen was PBMCs or T cells enriched from blood (not recorded which). The receptors were gathered from a woman between 18 and 29 years old who had recovered from COVID-19.

This sequence joins TRBV18 and TRBJ2-6, with D uncertain. V dropped 1 base and J dropped 0 bases, with 10 bases sitting between them. This CDR3 spans 17 amino acids. From germline, CDR1 is KGHSH and CDR2 LQKENI. CDR3 loop: CASSPLTSTSGANVLTF. Written as DNA, the CDR3 is TGTGCCAGCTCACCACTTACTTCCACCTCTGGGGCCAACGTCCTGACTTTC.

The chain couples TRBV25-1 to TRBJ1-1, with a tentative D call TRBD1 (6 bases). This CDR3 is built from 13 residues. V was clipped by 6 bases and J by 4 bases, with 12 bases between them. Germline CDR1 MGHDK, CDR2 SYGVNS. This chain's CDR3 is CASRDSSLTEAFF. As DNA, the CDR3 is TGTGCCAGCAGGGACAGCTCTCTCACTGAAGCTTTCTTT.

The chain recombines TRBV20-1 with TRBJ1-2, with a possible D match to TRBD1 (5 bases). Germline CDR1 DFQATT, CDR2 SNEGSKA (reference sequence). The V end was cut by 3 bases, the J end by 3 bases, with 11 bases between. The CDR3 length is 13 residues. The CDR3 DNA follows: TGCAGTGCTAGTCACGGGGGGGACTATGGCTACACCTTC. The encoded protein is CSASHGGDYGYTF.

J is TRBJ2-1 and V is TRBV7-9; 11 bases are shared with TRBD1. J lost 5 bases, V lost 3 bases, and 3 bases had no gene match. The CDR3 runs 15 residues. Germline V gene lookup returns CDR1 SEHNR and CDR2 FQNEAQ (reference sequence). The CDR3 region has the DNA TGTGCCAGCAGCTTCGGACAGGGGGCGGACAATGAGCAGTTCTTC. This codes for CASSFGQGADNEQFF.

This clone appeared a single time. This rearrangement joins TRBV19 to TRBJ2-7; D gene ambiguous. This CDR3 has 13 amino acids. CDR1 and CDR2 from the germline V gene are LNHDA and SQIVND (reference sequence). V was shortened by 5 bases and J by 3 bases, with 11 bases between the two germline ends. CDR3 amino acids: CASSVQRSYEQYF. CDR3 nucleotides: TGTGCCAGTAGTGTACAACGGAGCTACGAGCAGTACTTC.

This clone was picked up one time. The V call is TRBV5-1, the J call TRBJ2-3; TRBD2 aligns across 8 bases. The germline gives CDR1 SGHRS, CDR2 YFSETQ. After removal of 2 bases from V and 2 bases from J, the junction contained 7 bases not matched to a gene. The CDR3 contains 16 residues. CDR3 nucleotides: TGCGCCAGCAGCTTAGGCAGTAGCGGGGACACAGATACGCAGTATTTT. Translated: CASSLGSSGDTDTQYF.

This clone is a singleton in its sample. This chain links TRBV21-1 with TRBJ1-5. TRBV21-1 is listed as a pseudogene. The CDR3 totals 15 residues. CDR3: CASSKVTASNQPQHF. The CDR3 DNA reads TGTGCCAGCAGCAAAGTGACTGCTAGCAATCAGCCCCAGCATTTT.

In this sample, this clone turned up a few times. The chain has TRBV7-9 and TRBJ2-7, with D unresolved. CDR3 length: 11 residues. The V and J ends lost 6 bases and 7 bases respectively, with 10 bases between them. Germline lookup yields CDR1 SEHNR and CDR2 FQNEAQ (reference sequence). The CDR3 spells CASSLLSEQYF. CDR3 DNA sequence: TGTGCCAGCAGTCTACTTAGTGAGCAGTACTTC.

The CDR3 sequence is CASSQTTAFSYNEQFF. DNA for the CDR3: TGTGCCAGCAGCCAAACGACAGCCTTTTCCTACAATGAGCAGTTCTTC. The chain links TRBV4-2 to TRBJ2-1; tentative D call: TRBD1 (5 bases). Trimming took 2 bases from V and 1 from J, leaving 12 bases between them. This CDR3 comprises 16 residues. Germline CDR1 reads LGHNA; CDR2 reads YNFKEQ.

The chain has TRBV2 and TRBJ2-2, with TRBD1 as a possible D gene (5 bases). CDR1 is SNHLY, CDR2 FYNNEI, per germline. V shed 7 bases and J shed 4 bases, with 13 bases lying between them. The CDR3 sequence is 14 residues long. CDR3: CASKMRQSTGELFF. In nucleotides, the CDR3 is TGTGCCAGCAAAATGAGACAGTCCACCGGGGAGCTGTTTTTT.

The chain uses TRBV30 and TRBJ1-3; D unresolved. With 2 bases removed from V and 3 bases from J, the gap between germline ends came to 14 bases. Germline V CDR1 and CDR2: GTSNPN, SVGIG (reference sequence). This CDR3 contains 15 residues. This CDR3 reads CAWSPYGHRGNTIYF. CDR3 DNA sequence: TGTGCCTGGAGTCCCTATGGGCACCGTGGAAACACCATATATTTT.